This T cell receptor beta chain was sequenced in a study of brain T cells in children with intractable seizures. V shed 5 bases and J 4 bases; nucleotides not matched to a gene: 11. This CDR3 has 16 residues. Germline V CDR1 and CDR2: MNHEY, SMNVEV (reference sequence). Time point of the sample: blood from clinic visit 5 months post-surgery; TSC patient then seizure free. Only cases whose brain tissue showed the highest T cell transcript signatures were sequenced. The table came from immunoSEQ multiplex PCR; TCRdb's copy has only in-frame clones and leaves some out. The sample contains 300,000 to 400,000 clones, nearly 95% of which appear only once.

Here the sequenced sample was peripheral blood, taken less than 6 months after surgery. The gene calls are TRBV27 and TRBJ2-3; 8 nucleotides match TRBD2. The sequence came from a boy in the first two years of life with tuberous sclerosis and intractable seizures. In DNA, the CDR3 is TGTGCCAGCAGTCCCCGGGGACTAGTGTCCGCAGATACGCAGTATTTT. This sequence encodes CASSPRGLVSADTQYF.